This TCR beta chain came from a study of cytomegalovirus exposure and HLA in healthy donors. On this clone: Its specificity is not known.

General study results and limits: Cytomegalovirus status was reportedly diagnosed by the classifier with high specificity and sensitivity. After further analysis at a later stage, 15,000 to 20,000 TCR beta sequences were associated with HLA alleles at 0.05 false discovery rate. Later on, a genetic analysis was performed. It linked a missense variant in DCLRE1C with V- and J-gene trimming of TCR beta. Being productive about 90% or about 30% of the time was typical of most TCR beta V segments in an earlier analysis.

The CDR3 runs to 12 residues. Trimming left V 4 bases short and J 7 bases short, with 13 bases between. Looked up from germline, CDR1 is GTSNPN and CDR2 is SVGIG (reference sequence). The PCR ran on 60 Vbeta and 13 Jbeta primers. Clones were read by immunoSEQ multiplex PCR, and TCRdb kept only the in-frame ones, dropping some. The sample has some 82,000 clones; the top ten hold less than 1.5%. This TCR derives from a woman under 40 in good health and CMV-seronegative. Source material: PBMCs. V gene TRBV30 combines with J gene TRBJ1-2; D might be TRBD1 (5 bases). The CDR3 protein is CAWNRQGGGYTF. The CDR3 DNA reads as TGTGCCTGGAATAGGCAGGGAGGTGGCTACACCTTC.